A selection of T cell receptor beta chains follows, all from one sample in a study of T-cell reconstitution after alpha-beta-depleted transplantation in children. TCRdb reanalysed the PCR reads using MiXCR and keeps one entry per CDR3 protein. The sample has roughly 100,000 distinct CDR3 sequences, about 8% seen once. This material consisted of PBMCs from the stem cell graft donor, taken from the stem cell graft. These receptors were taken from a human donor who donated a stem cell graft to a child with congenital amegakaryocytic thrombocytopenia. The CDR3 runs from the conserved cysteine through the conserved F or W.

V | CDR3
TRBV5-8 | CASQDGSINTGELFF
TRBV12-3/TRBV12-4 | CASSALGGSMAEAFF
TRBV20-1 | CSASPLGDYEQYF
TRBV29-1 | CSVVWRRDYEQYF
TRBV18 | CASSPGQGNTGELFF
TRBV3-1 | CASSQEAEPTNEKLFF
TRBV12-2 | CASRLARTMPGGESTGELFF
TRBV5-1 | CASRFEGDEQYF
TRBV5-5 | CASSLDGGGSDYGYTF
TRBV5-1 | CASSLTGHFTDTQYF
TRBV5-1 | CASSFHRAGSGDTQYF
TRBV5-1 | CASSPAGGYTEAFF
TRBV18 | CASSPTVDSPEAFF
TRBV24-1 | CATSDSSGGTYNEQFF
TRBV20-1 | CSAEGFGGGLTDTQYF
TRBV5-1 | CASSPTSSADTQYF
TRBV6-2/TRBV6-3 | CASRRQSRDTEAFF
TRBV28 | CASSLPQGWSGYTF
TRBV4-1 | CASRRQGANEKLFF
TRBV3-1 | CASSQVSEQFF
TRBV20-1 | CSAGDRIYGYTF
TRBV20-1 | CSVEGPNEKLFF
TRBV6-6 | CASSQIRGLGYTF
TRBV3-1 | CASGGKWYIQYF
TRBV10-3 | CAICLGGAADTQYF
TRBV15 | CATSTGSYSGNTIYF
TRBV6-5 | CASSFETLPSYNSPLHF
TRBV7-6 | CASSLTAGPKYEQYF
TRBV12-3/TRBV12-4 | CASSSGLAIETQYF
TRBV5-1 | CASSFEGVMTGELFF
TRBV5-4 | CASSLVARGMTEAFF
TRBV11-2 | CASSRTASYGYTF
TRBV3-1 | CASSQDRPITTGELFF
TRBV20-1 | CSAKPAGGHETQYF
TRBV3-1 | CASSQMRQHRLNSPLHF
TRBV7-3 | CASSLKVEDRKFF
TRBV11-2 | CASGLAGNTGELFF
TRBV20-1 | CSADRGLGNIQYF
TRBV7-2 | CASSLVLGIHYGYTF
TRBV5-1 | CASSTGTSGYEQYF
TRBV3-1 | CASSRTRVETQYF
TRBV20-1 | CSAERGARYEQYF
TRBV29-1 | CSVELAGGPDTQYF
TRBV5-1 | CASSFSQGAGANVLTF
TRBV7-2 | CASSLSRTGGTDTQYF
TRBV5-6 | CASSLGLAGSGAQFF
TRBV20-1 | CSAVRAGPNNEQYF